This T cell receptor beta chain derives from a study of vaccination and CD4 T cells after COVID-19. Sequence data for DNA of cultured CD4+ T cells were generated by the Oncomine TCR Beta short-read assay. MiXCR, applied by TCRdb to the PCR reads, yields one record per CDR3 protein. The repertoire consists of around 8,000 distinct CDR3 sequences, with less than 50% occurring once and the leading ten covering roughly a fifth. The CDR3 loop spans 14 amino acids. The V gene end was trimmed by 5 bases and the J gene end by 2 bases; junction bases not matched to a gene: 5. Germline CDR1 and CDR2: SNHLY and FYNNEI. Treatment of the sample: roughly nine-day PBMC culture with coronavirus spike peptide pools or control peptides (ViraFEST assay). Samples of CD4+ T cells were obtained from the unexposed donor before the COVID-19 pandemic (2011-2018). Turning to this clonotype: Its antigen is still unknown.

The TCR comes from a human donor in good health. Sequenced material: CD4+ T cells from blood, cultured in vitro. V is TRBV2 and J is TRBJ2-5, with TRBD2 matching over 7 bases. In DNA, the CDR3 is TGTGCCAGCAGTTCGCAGCGGGGACAAGAGACCCAGTACTTC. This translates into CASSSQRGQETQYF.